Below are 32 T cell receptor beta chains sequenced from a single sample in a study of blood T cells in healthy people across ages. It was with a sample-barcoded 5' primer and a J-beta primer mix that a second PCR of roughly 7 to 12 cycles was run. MiXCR, run by TCRdb on the 5' RACE reads, gives a single entry per CDR3 protein. The table includes hundreds of thousands of distinct CDR3 sequences, around 21% detected once. Material for sequencing was blood. These receptors were taken from a man between 70 and 80 years old in good health.

This clonotype turned up a few times. The rearrangement uses TRBV4-3 and TRBJ2-7; D might be TRBD2 (6 bases). Germline loops: CDR1 LGHNA, CDR2 YSLEER. The length of the CDR3 is 15 residues. V lost 0 bases to trimming and J lost 2 bases, with 11 bases between them. For the CDR3, the DNA is TGCGCCAGCAGCCAAGATGCGGGGCTCACCTACGAGCAGTACTTC. Translation gives CASSQDAGLTYEQYF.

This clonotype was counted once. V gene TRBV28 combines with J gene TRBJ2-5; maybe TRBD2 (6 bases). The assigned J gene may be wrong: the sequence end matches TRBJ2-7 better. This CDR3 is 15 amino acids long. From germline, CDR1 is MDHEN and CDR2 SYDVKM. In DNA, the CDR3 is TGTGCCAGCAGCTCTCTGGGCGGGGAGCCCTACGAGCAGTACTTC. Translating gives CASSSLGGEPYEQYF.

This clonotype was recorded a few times. This chain uses TRBV4-2 with TRBJ2-2, with 14 nucleotides matching TRBD2. The germline gives CDR1 LGHNA, CDR2 YNFKEQ. V gave up 1 base and J gave up 5 bases; unmatched junction bases: 9. The length of the CDR3 is 19 residues. The CDR3 spells CASSQAPSGTSGSTGELFF. The CDR3 nucleotides read TGTGCCAGCAGCCAAGCCCCTTCCGGGACTAGCGGGAGTACCGGGGAGCTGTTTTTT.

The chain links TRBV5-4 to TRBJ2-7, with 7 bases aligning to TRBD2. The V and J ends lost 4 bases and 3 bases, in that order; junction bases with no gene match: 16. The CDR3 consists of 17 residues. Germline V gene lookup returns CDR1 SGHNT and CDR2 YYREEE (reference sequence). For the CDR3, the DNA is TGTGCCAGCAGCCGGCTGGGGGGGTCTCGAGTGAACTACGAGCAGTACTTC. Its protein product is CASSRLGGSRVNYEQYF.

J is TRBJ2-5 and V is TRBV20-1; no definite D call. Germline values: CDR1 DFQATT, CDR2 SNEGSKA (reference sequence). V was shortened by 4 bases and J by 7 bases, with 16 bases between the two germline ends. The CDR3 is made up of 13 amino acids. CDR3 sequence (DNA): TGCAGTGCTATGGTACCGAAGAAAGGGACCCAGTACTTC. It specifies CSAMVPKKGTQYF.

This clonotype turned up a few times. The chain employs TRBV29-1 and TRBJ2-5, with D possibly being TRBD1 or TRBD2 (7 bases each). V was shortened by 6 bases and J by 5 bases, with 16 bases between the two germline ends. CDR3 size: 13 residues. Germline CDR1 SQVTM, CDR2 ANQGSEA. The CDR3 DNA is TGCAGCGTAGCAGGGGGGGTCGGTGAGACCCAGTACTTC. Its translation: CSVAGGVGETQYF.

The chain is built from TRBV20-1 and TRBJ1-2; D gene ambiguous. The CDR3 extends over 15 amino acids. The germline V gene encodes CDR1 DFQATT and CDR2 SNEGSKA (reference sequence). This CDR3 is CSASRPRFGNYGYTF. CDR3 nucleotides: TGCAGCGCCAGCAGGCCCCGTTTTGGGAACTATGGCTACACCTTC.

This clonotype was seen more than once but under ten times. The CDR3 sequence: CASSQAGTGEYGYTF. CDR3 coding DNA: TGTGCCAGCAGCCAAGCCGGGACAGGGGAATATGGCTACACCTTC. The chain uses TRBV14 and TRBJ1-2, with TRBD1 identical over 10 bases. J lost 5 bases, V lost 1 base, and 4 bases had no gene match. Germline-derived CDR1 and CDR2 are SGHDN and FVKESK. The CDR3 has 15 residues. The full variable domain, completed using reference TRBV14 and TRBJ1-2, is EAGVTQFPSHSVIEKGQTVTLRCDPISGHDNLYWYRRVMGKEIKFLLHFVKESKQDESGMPNNRFLAERTGGTYSTLKVQPAELEDSGVYFCASSQAGTGEYGYTFGSGTRLTVV.

This clonotype was detected a few times. The V gene is TRBV6-5, the J gene TRBJ1-5, with TRBD1 matching over 7 bases. The germline V gene encodes CDR1 MNHEY and CDR2 SVGAGI. The CDR3 length is 14 residues. With V trimmed by 5 bases and J by 11 bases, 12 bases remained unmatched. The CDR3: CASSPQGGVGAQHF. Here the CDR3 DNA reads TGTGCCAGCAGTCCCCAGGGGGGGGTTGGAGCCCAGCATTTT.

Only a few counts were recorded for this clonotype. The chain couples TRBV27 to TRBJ2-7, with no clear D. The V end lost 8 bases, the J end lost 4 bases, and 15 bases lay between the germline ends. The CDR3 runs 13 residues. Germline V CDR1 and CDR2: MNHEY, SMNVEV (reference sequence). The CDR3 DNA follows: TGTGCCAGCGCCCTCAATTGGGCTTACGAGCAGTACTTC. Translated, it gives CASALNWAYEQYF.

The chain has TRBV19 and TRBJ2-3; D is ambiguous. Trimming left V 9 bases short and J 3 bases short, with 10 bases between. The CDR3 spans 12 residues. CDR1 LNHDA and CDR2 SQIVND come from the germline V gene (reference sequence). The CDR3 is CASVGRTDTQYF. CDR3 sequence (DNA): TGTGCCAGCGTAGGGCGAACAGATACGCAGTATTTT.

Only a few counts were recorded for this clonotype. The V and J genes are TRBV29-1 and TRBJ1-4; 9 positions agree with TRBD1. This CDR3 has 13 residues. Trimming removed 4 bases from V and 5 bases from J; junction bases left unmatched: 2. CDR1 is SQVTM, CDR2 ANQGSEA, per germline. CDR3 sequence: CSVGGQGNEKLFF. The DNA of the CDR3 is TGCAGCGTTGGTGGACAGGGGAATGAAAAACTGTTTTTT.

This clonotype was seen a few times. The chain uses TRBV18 and TRBJ1-1; no definite D call. This CDR3 is built from 14 residues. Between the trimmed V and J ends, which lost 6 bases and 4 bases, there was a span of 15 bases. Germline lookup yields CDR1 KGHSH and CDR2 LQKENI. In nucleotides, the CDR3 is TGTGCCAGCTCTCGCGACGAATGGGGCACTGAAGCTTTCTTT. Its translation: CASSRDEWGTEAFF.

This clonotype was seen a handful of times. J is TRBJ1-1 and V is TRBV25-1, with D unresolved. Germline V gene sequence: CDR1 MGHDK, CDR2 SYGVNS. Between the trimmed V and J ends, which lost 2 bases and 5 bases, there was a span of 9 bases. This CDR3 comprises 13 residues. The CDR3 coding sequence is TGTGCCAGCAGTGAACTCTTGGGGACTGAAGCTTTCTTT. Its protein is CASSELLGTEAFF.

This clonotype was counted between two and nine times. The rearrangement uses TRBV2 and TRBJ2-7, with 8 bases identical to TRBD2. V dropped 6 bases and J dropped 12; count of bases not matched to a gene: 10. This CDR3 spans 12 amino acids. CDR1 and CDR2 (germline): SNHLY, FYNNEI. DNA of the CDR3: TGTGCCAGCAGGTTCCTCAGCGGGAGAGCGTACTTC. This codes for CASRFLSGRAYF.

The chain has TRBV7-2 and TRBJ1-2; D remains unclear. Germline assignment: CDR1 SGHTA and CDR2 FQGNSA. The ends were cut back, 2 bases at V and 4 bases at J, with 5 bases in the middle. CDR3 size: 12 residues. The CDR3 loop is CASSLMGYGYTF. CDR3 DNA sequence: TGTGCCAGCAGCTTAATGGGCTATGGCTACACCTTC.

This clonotype was seen many times. The chain combines TRBV20-1 with TRBJ2-1, with D possibly matching TRBD2 (5 bases). This CDR3 is 14 amino acids long. The ends were cut back, 6 bases at V and 0 bases at J, with 12 bases in the middle. Germline V gene lookup returns CDR1 DFQATT and CDR2 SNEGSKA (reference sequence). CDR3 region: CSATTSSSYNEQFF. The CDR3 DNA is TGCAGTGCAACTACTAGTTCCTCCTACAATGAGCAGTTCTTC.

The V and J genes are TRBV6-2 or TRBV6-3 and TRBJ2-7; 11 bases fit TRBD2. With V trimmed by 2 bases and J by 3 bases, 3 bases remained unmatched. The germline gives CDR1 MNHEY, CDR2 SVGEGT. The CDR3 is 15 residues long. DNA for the CDR3: TGTGCCAGCAGTTACCCGACTAGCGGGGTCTACGAGCAGTACTTC. Amino acid sequence: CASSYPTSGVYEQYF.

This clonotype was counted only a few times. This chain connects TRBV20-1 to TRBJ2-1; the D gene is possibly TRBD2 (5 bases). Germline lookup yields CDR1 DFQATT and CDR2 SNEGSKA (reference sequence). The ends were cut back, 2 bases at V and 10 bases at J, with 18 bases in the middle. CDR3 size: 14 residues. Here the CDR3 reads CSARSLPASREQFF. The CDR3 DNA reads as TGCAGTGCTAGATCTCTCCCGGCTAGCAGGGAGCAGTTCTTC.

J is TRBJ2-2 and V is TRBV6-5; TRBD2 agrees at 7 bases. CDR1 MNHEY and CDR2 SVGAGI come from the germline V gene. CDR3 size: 15 residues. The V and J ends lost 10 bases and 2 bases, in that order; junction bases with no gene match: 10. CDR3 bases: TGTGCCACCAAAAGGGAGGGGCCCAACACCGGGGAGCTGTTTTTT. Its protein is CATKREGPNTGELFF.

This clonotype turned up a few times. The chain recombines TRBV4-3 with TRBJ1-6; the D is unclear. The germline CDR1 and CDR2 sequences are LGHNA and YSLEER. The CDR3 is 16 residues long. Trimming left V 0 bases short and J 4 bases short, with 10 bases between. CDR3 in amino acids: CASSQDLGEYNSPLHF. The CDR3 DNA follows: TGCGCCAGCAGCCAAGATCTTGGGGAGTATAATTCACCCCTCCACTTT.

The chain couples TRBV5-1 to TRBJ2-1, with TRBD1 matching over 8 bases. After removal of 4 bases from V and 7 bases from J, the junction contained 13 bases not matched to a gene. Germline assignment: CDR1 SGHRS and CDR2 YFSETQ. CDR3 length equals 16 residues. The CDR3 here is CASSVDGTGYSNEQFF. As DNA, the CDR3 is TGCGCCAGCAGCGTAGACGGGACAGGATATTCGAATGAGCAGTTCTTC.

The V gene is TRBV5-6, the J gene TRBJ2-5; 16 bases are a match to TRBD2. The tail of the sequence fits TRBJ2-1 better, so the J call may be wrong. The germline CDR1 and CDR2 sequences are SGHDT and YYEEEE. This CDR3 has 17 residues. CDR3 in amino acids: CASSPGTSGRAVFEQFF. DNA for the CDR3: TGTGCCAGCAGCCCCGGGACTAGCGGGAGGGCAGTCTTTGAGCAGTTCTTC.

V usage is TRBV5-1 and J usage is TRBJ1-1; possible D gene TRBD1, 5 bases. This CDR3 is built from 15 residues. CDR1 is SGHRS, CDR2 YFSETQ, per germline. V dropped 0 bases and J dropped 0 bases, with 9 bases sitting between them. The CDR3 DNA follows: TGCGCCAGCAGCTTGGCAGAGGGGTTGAACACTGAAGCTTTCTTT. This gives the protein CASSLAEGLNTEAFF.

This chain links TRBV4-1 with TRBJ2-7; D is ambiguous. There are 13 residues in the CDR3. Trimming cost V 1 base and J 3 bases, with 7 bases left between them. CDR1 and CDR2 from the germline V gene are MGHRA and YSYEKL. CDR3 DNA sequence: TGCGCCAGCAGCCAAGCGCAGGACTACGAGCAGTACTTC. Its protein product is CASSQAQDYEQYF.

The chain carries TRBV11-2 and TRBJ2-2, with 7 bases fitting TRBD2. The CDR3 length is 14 residues. Germline V CDR1 and CDR2: SGHAT, FQNNGV. The V and J ends lost 7 bases and 4 bases, in that order; junction bases with no gene match: 6. The CDR3 DNA is TGTGCCAGCACAGGAGCGGGGATCACCGGGGAGCTGTTTTTT. This encodes CASTGAGITGELFF.

This sequence joins TRBV12-3 or TRBV12-4 and TRBJ1-1; D call uncertain. The CDR3 totals 13 residues. V shed 2 bases and J shed 0 bases, with 4 bases lying between them. The DNA for the CDR3 is TGTGCCAGCAGTTTATTTCTGAACACTGAAGCTTTCTTT. Protein product: CASSLFLNTEAFF.

There are many counts of this clonotype. The J gene is TRBJ2-5, the V gene TRBV7-2; a weak D match, TRBD1 (6 bases). Per the germline V gene, CDR1 is SGHTA and CDR2 is FQGNSA. The V end was cut by 6 bases, the J end by 4 bases, with 21 bases between. The CDR3 extends over 16 amino acids. The CDR3 region has the DNA TGTGCCAGCAGGTGGGACATGCAGGAACCTTCAGAGACCCAGTACTTC. Amino acid sequence: CASRWDMQEPSETQYF.

The chain couples TRBV28 to TRBJ2-5, with TRBD2 matching 10 bases. Germline CDR1 MDHEN, CDR2 SYDVKM. The J segment lost 6 bases and the V segment lost 5 bases, leaving 9 bases of the junction unmatched. The CDR3 covers 15 residues. CDR3 DNA sequence: TGTGCCAGCAGTCCGTCAGGACTAGCGGCGAAGACCCAGTACTTC. This translates into CASSPSGLAAKTQYF.

This clonotype was counted only a few times. CDR3 DNA: TGCAGCGTTCTGCAGGGCGATGACATTCAGTACTTC. This codes for CSVLQGDDIQYF. The J gene is TRBJ2-4, the V gene TRBV29-1; D might be TRBD1 (5 bases). Germline CDR1 and CDR2: SQVTM and ANQGSEA. Trimming took 5 bases from V and 8 from J, leaving 13 bases between them. CDR3 size: 12 residues.

This chain uses TRBV27 with TRBJ2-4; TRBD1 agrees at 10 bases. Germline V gives CDR1 MNHEY, CDR2 SMNVEV (reference sequence). The CDR3 length is 16 residues. After removal of 6 bases from V and 0 bases from J, the junction contained 5 bases not matched to a gene. This chain's CDR3 is CASRRTGGLAKNIQYF. The CDR3 DNA follows: TGTGCCAGCAGGAGGACAGGGGGGTTAGCCAAAAACATTCAGTACTTC.

The rearrangement links TRBV29-1 to TRBJ2-1; 13 bases fit TRBD2. Germline V gene lookup returns CDR1 SQVTM and CDR2 ANQGSEA. The CDR3 runs 17 residues. With 6 bases clipped from V and 0 bases from J, the junction kept 8 bases outside the gene matches. The CDR3: CSVRAWTSGSSYNEQFF. The CDR3 bases are TGCAGCGTCCGGGCCTGGACTAGCGGGAGCTCCTACAATGAGCAGTTCTTC.